These 10 T cell receptor beta chains originate from one sample sequenced in a study of blood T cell repertoires in COVID-19. The data were produced by immunoSEQ multiplex PCR, yet TCRdb's version contains in-frame clones alone and is incomplete. The data hold about 110,000 clones, with approximately 82% observed a single time. The sample comprised peripheral blood. The receptors derive from a woman between 65 and 79 years old with acute or convalescent COVID-19.

This chain links TRBV3-1 (or the pseudogene TRBV3-2) with TRBJ1-1, with D unclear. This CDR3 spans 13 amino acids. V gave up 6 bases and J gave up 6 bases, with 14 bases separating them. CDR1 LGHDT and CDR2 YNNKEL come from the germline V gene (reference sequence). The CDR3 is CASRKYGEAEAFF. CDR3 DNA sequence: TGTGCCAGCAGAAAATACGGGGAGGCTGAAGCTTTCTTT.

This clone showed up just once. The rearrangement uses TRBV4-1 and TRBJ1-5; D is perhaps TRBD1 (5 bases). The germline gives CDR1 MGHRA, CDR2 YSYEKL. The CDR3 spans 17 residues. V was pared by 2 bases and J by 4 bases, with 18 bases between. The CDR3 loop is CASSQSPGRRGNQPQHF. In DNA form, the CDR3 reads TGCGCCAGCAGCCAAAGCCCGGGACGCCGGGGGAATCAGCCCCAGCATTTT.

The chain is built from TRBV27 and TRBJ2-1; 10 bases line up with TRBD2. V lost 2 bases to trimming and J lost 0 bases; unmatched junction nucleotides: 16. Looked up from germline, CDR1 is MNHEY and CDR2 is SMNVEV (reference sequence). The CDR3 covers 21 residues. The CDR3 loop is CASSLGLIAGGRSSSYNEQFF. For the CDR3, the DNA is TGTGCCAGCAGTTTAGGGTTAATAGCGGGGGGCCGTTCGAGCTCCTACAATGAGCAGTTCTTC.

The rearrangement uses TRBV28 and TRBJ1-2, with 8 positions matching TRBD1. Germline V gene sequence: CDR1 MDHEN, CDR2 SYDVKM. The ends lost 6 bases at V and 0 bases at J; junction bases unmatched: 6. The CDR3 covers 15 residues. The CDR3 sequence: CASRGTGLTNYGYTF. The CDR3 DNA reads TGTGCCAGCAGAGGGACAGGTCTGACTAACTATGGCTACACCTTC.

The chain couples TRBV28 to TRBJ2-1; 7 bases match TRBD2. The CDR3 runs 15 residues. Unmatched junction bases numbered 12, after V lost 8 bases and J lost 5 bases. Germline V gene data show CDR1 as MDHEN and CDR2 as SYDVKM. The CDR3 sequence: CASFKGGPGDNEQFF. The CDR3 DNA is TGTGCCAGCTTTAAGGGAGGGCCGGGGGACAATGAGCAGTTCTTC.

CDR3 in amino acids: CASRGTVSNQPQHF. Written as DNA, the CDR3 is TGTGCCAGCAGGGGGACAGTTAGCAATCAGCCCCAGCATTTT. The chain recombines TRBV27 with TRBJ1-5, with 7 positions matching TRBD1. Per germline, CDR1 MNHEY and CDR2 SMNVEV (reference sequence). The CDR3 sequence is 14 residues long. V gave up 6 bases and J gave up 0 bases; unmatched junction bases: 2.

The gene calls are TRBV13 and TRBJ2-2, with 8 bases matching TRBD1. The CDR3 sequence is 17 residues long. The germline gives CDR1 PRHDT, CDR2 FYEKMQ (reference sequence). The V gene end was trimmed by 3 bases and the J gene end by 4 bases; junction bases not matched to a gene: 10. CDR3 amino acids: CASSLVRVTGVTGELFF. The CDR3 DNA is TGTGCCAGCAGCTTGGTTCGTGTGACAGGGGTCACCGGGGAGCTGTTTTTT.

The rearrangement joins TRBV5-1 to TRBJ2-1; D is uncertain. Germline V gene lookup returns CDR1 SGHRS and CDR2 YFSETQ. This CDR3 comprises 13 residues. V lost 4 bases and J lost 10, with 15 bases in between. In DNA, the CDR3 is TGCGCCAGCAGCGCAATACTGGAGAGCGAGCAGTTCTTC. This translates into CASSAILESEQFF.

CDR3 amino acids: CASSPRGHKSSGANVLTF. The DNA for the CDR3 is TGTGCCAGCAGCCCACGGGGACATAAAAGCTCTGGGGCCAACGTCCTGACTTTC. The chain carries TRBV6-2 or TRBV6-3 and TRBJ2-6, with D maybe TRBD1 (6 bases). CDR1 is MNHEY and CDR2 is SVGEGT in the germline V gene. CDR3 length equals 18 residues. Trimming took off 6 bases at V and 0 bases at J, with 18 bases between the two ends.

The V and J genes are TRBV19 and TRBJ1-3; the match to TRBD1 covers 9 bases. Trimming took 9 bases from V and 4 from J; bases not matched to a gene: 7. The CDR3 covers 14 residues. Germline assignment: CDR1 LNHDA and CDR2 SQIVND (reference sequence). CDR3 bases: TGTGCCAGCCGGGACAGGGTGTTAGGAAACACCATATATTTT. This sequence encodes CASRDRVLGNTIYF.